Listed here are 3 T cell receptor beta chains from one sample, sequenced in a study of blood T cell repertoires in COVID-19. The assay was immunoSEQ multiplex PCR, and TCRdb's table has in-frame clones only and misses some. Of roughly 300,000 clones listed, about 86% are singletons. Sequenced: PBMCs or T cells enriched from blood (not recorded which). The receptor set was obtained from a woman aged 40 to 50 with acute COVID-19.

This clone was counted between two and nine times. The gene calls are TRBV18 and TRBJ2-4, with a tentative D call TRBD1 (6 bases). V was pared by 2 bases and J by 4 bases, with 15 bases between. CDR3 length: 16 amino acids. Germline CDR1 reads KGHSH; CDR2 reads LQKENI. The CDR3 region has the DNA TGTGCCAGCTCACCAGGGGCACAGGGTGGAAAAAACATTCAGTACTTC. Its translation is CASSPGAQGGKNIQYF.

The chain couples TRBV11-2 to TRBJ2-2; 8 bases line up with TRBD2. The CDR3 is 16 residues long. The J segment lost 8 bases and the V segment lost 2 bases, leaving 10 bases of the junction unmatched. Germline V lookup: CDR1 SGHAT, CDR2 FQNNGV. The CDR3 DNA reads TGTGCCAGCAGCTTAACTAGCGGAGACCCTGGAGGGGAGCTGTTTTTT. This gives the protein CASSLTSGDPGGELFF.

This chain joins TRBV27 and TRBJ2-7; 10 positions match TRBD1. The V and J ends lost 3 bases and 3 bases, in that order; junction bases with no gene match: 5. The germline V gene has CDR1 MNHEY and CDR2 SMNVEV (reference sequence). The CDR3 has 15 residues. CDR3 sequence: CASSFDRGRDYEQYF. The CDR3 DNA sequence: TGTGCCAGCAGTTTTGACAGGGGGCGCGACTACGAGCAGTACTTC.